The next 9 T cell receptor beta chains were all read from a single sample in a study of T-cell memory formation after mild COVID-19. From the 5' RACE reads, TCRdb called clonotypes with MiXCR, one entry per CDR3 protein. This repertoire shows hundreds of thousands of distinct CDR3 sequences, roughly an eighth found once; its top ten account for about 20%. Source material: PBMCs or a T cell subset sorted from them (not recorded which). These receptors came from a man aged 18 to 29 who had mild COVID-19 (a few samples of this study predate the infection). Cell type and time point are not known.

The rearrangement links TRBV7-2 to TRBJ2-3, with 9 bases matching TRBD2. Germline CDR1 reads SGHTA; CDR2 reads FQGNSA. Trimming at V came to 5 bases and at J to 1 base, leaving 4 bases not matched to a gene. CDR3 size: 15 residues. The CDR3 DNA reads TGTGCCAGCAGCCCTAGCGGGACTCGCACAGATACGCAGTATTTT. This encodes CASSPSGTRTDTQYF.

This clonotype was picked up a small number of times. This chain uses TRBV6-6 with TRBJ2-5; 7 bases are shared with TRBD2. This CDR3 is 14 amino acids long. The V segment lost 5 bases and the J segment 7 bases; nucleotides outside the gene matches: 10. Germline V gene lookup returns CDR1 MNHNY and CDR2 SVGAGI (reference sequence). In DNA, the CDR3 is TGTGCCAGCAGTGACCAGACTGGGGGGGGGACCCAGTACTTC. It specifies CASSDQTGGGTQYF.

The CDR3 sequence is CASSPRGQVMNTEAFF. CDR3 nucleotides: TGTGCCAGCAGCCCGAGAGGACAGGTTATGAACACTGAAGCTTTCTTT. The chain has TRBV7-9 and TRBJ1-1, with 7 bases aligning to TRBD1. The V and J ends lost 5 bases and 0 bases, in that order; junction bases with no gene match: 9. This CDR3 has 16 amino acids. Germline V gene data show CDR1 as SEHNR and CDR2 as FQNEAQ (reference sequence).

This clonotype showed up just a few times. The chain carries TRBV3-1 and TRBJ2-6, with no clear D. Germline loops: CDR1 LGHDT, CDR2 YNNKEL (reference sequence). Trimming pared 4 bases from V and 0 bases from J, leaving 7 bases between. This CDR3 has 15 residues. The DNA for the CDR3 is TGTGCCAGCAGCCCTTCCCACTCTGGGGCCAACGTCCTGACTTTC. It is translated as CASSPSHSGANVLTF.

This chain joins TRBV4-1 and TRBJ1-6, with 8 bases matching TRBD1. The CDR3 has 14 amino acids. After removal of 6 bases from V and 8 bases from J, the junction contained 6 bases not matched to a gene. The V gene's germline CDR1 is MGHRA and CDR2 YSYEKL. DNA of the CDR3: TGCGCCAGCAGGGGGGGGACAGGAGATTCACCCCTCCACTTT. Residues: CASRGGTGDSPLHF.

This clonotype was detected many times. The genes are TRBV24-1 and TRBJ2-1; D gene unclear. Trimming removed 5 bases from V and 12 bases from J, with 19 bases in between. The CDR3 consists of 14 residues. In germline, CDR1 is KGHDR, CDR2 SFDVKD. In DNA, the CDR3 is TGTGCCACCAGTGCGGCAGGTAGTCCCAACGGGCAGTTCTTC. The encoded protein is CATSAAGSPNGQFF.

This clonotype appeared many times. The chain is built from TRBV7-9 and TRBJ1-2; D not certain. The CDR3 consists of 12 residues. Per germline, CDR1 SEHNR and CDR2 FQNEAQ (reference sequence). Trimming took 3 bases from V and 1 from J, leaving 3 bases between them. CDR3 nucleotides: TGTGCCAGCAGCTTGAATAACTATGGCTACACCTTC. It codes for CASSLNNYGYTF.

The sample holds a few counts of this clonotype. The CDR3 sequence is CASSPPGQAPGANVLTF. In DNA, the CDR3 is TGTGCCAGCAGTCCCCCCGGACAGGCCCCGGGGGCCAACGTCCTGACTTTC. The chain recombines TRBV27 with TRBJ2-6, with 7 bases fitting TRBD1. Per germline, CDR1 MNHEY and CDR2 SMNVEV (reference sequence). With 5 bases clipped from V and 4 bases from J, the junction kept 11 bases outside the gene matches. This CDR3 spans 17 amino acids.

A few counts support this clonotype. This chain links TRBV7-2 with TRBJ2-3; D is undetermined. The CDR3 has 12 amino acids. Germline assignment: CDR1 SGHTA and CDR2 FQGNSA. V was cut by 5 bases and J by 6 bases, with 9 bases left in between. The CDR3 nucleotides read TGTGCCAGCAGCCAATACGTGGATACGCAGTATTTT. Protein sequence: CASSQYVDTQYF.